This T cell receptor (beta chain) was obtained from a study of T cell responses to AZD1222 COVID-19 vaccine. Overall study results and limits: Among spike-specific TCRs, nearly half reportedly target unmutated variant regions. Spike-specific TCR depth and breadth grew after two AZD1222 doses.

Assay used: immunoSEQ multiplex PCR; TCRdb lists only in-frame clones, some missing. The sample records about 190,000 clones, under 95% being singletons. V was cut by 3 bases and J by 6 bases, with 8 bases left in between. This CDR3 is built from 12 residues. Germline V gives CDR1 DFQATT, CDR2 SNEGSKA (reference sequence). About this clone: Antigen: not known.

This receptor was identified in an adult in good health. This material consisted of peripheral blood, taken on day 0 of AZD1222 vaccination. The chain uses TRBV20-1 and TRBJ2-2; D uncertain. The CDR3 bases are TGCAGTGCTAGTAGGGTTCCCGGGGAGCTGTTTTTT. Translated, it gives CSASRVPGELFF.